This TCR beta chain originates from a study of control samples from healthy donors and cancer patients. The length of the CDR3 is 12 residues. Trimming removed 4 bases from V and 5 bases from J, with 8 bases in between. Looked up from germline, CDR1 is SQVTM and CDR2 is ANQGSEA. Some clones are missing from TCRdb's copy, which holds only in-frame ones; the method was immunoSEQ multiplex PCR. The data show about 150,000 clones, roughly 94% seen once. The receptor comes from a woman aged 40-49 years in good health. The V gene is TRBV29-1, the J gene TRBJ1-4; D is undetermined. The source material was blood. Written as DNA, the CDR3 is TGCAGCGTTGTTACCTTCAATGAAAAACTGTTTTTT. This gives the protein CSVVTFNEKLFF.